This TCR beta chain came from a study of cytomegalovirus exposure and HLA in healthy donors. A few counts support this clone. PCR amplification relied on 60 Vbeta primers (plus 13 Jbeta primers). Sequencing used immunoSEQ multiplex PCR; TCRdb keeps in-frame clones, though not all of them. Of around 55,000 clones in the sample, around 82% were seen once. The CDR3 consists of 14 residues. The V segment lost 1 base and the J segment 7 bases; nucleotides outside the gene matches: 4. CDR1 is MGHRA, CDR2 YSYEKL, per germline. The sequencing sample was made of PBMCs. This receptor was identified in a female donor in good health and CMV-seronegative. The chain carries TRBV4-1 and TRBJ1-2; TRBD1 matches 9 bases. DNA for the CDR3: TGCGCCAGCAGCCAAGTAGGGACAGGGAGTGGCTACACCTTC. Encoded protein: CASSQVGTGSGYTF.